This TCR beta chain originates from a study of CD8 T cells in ankylosing spondylitis. TCRdb used MiXCR to reprocess the 5' RACE reads, holding one entry per CDR3 protein. The sample has over 130,000 distinct CDR3 sequences, 44% seen once. Losses at the gene ends were 3 bases for V and 3 bases for J; bases not matched to a gene: 11. Germline V CDR1 and CDR2: DFQATT, SNEGSKA (reference sequence). This CDR3 has 15 amino acids. Findings of the study overall: Some of these motif variants have turned up before, in reports on reactive arthritis synovial fluid and blood. According to the report, clones linked to the disease were significantly enriched in matched synovial fluid samples taken from ankylosing spondylitis patients.

Comments on this clonotype: Antigen unknown.

The sequenced sample consisted of synovial fluid, either unsorted or a sorted T cell fraction (not recorded which). This rearrangement joins TRBV20-1 to TRBJ2-7, with TRBD2 matching 7 bases. The clonotype was recovered from a male donor with ankylosing spondylitis. CDR3 nucleotides: TGCAGTGCTAGCTTTCGCGGGACTATGATCTACGAGCAGTACTTC. Protein sequence: CSASFRGTMIYEQYF.